This T cell receptor (beta chain) appears in the sequencing data of a study of shared clonotypes between healthy human individuals. Sequenced by immunoSEQ multiplex PCR; TCRdb stores in-frame clones only, minus some. Seen here are around 2,000,000 clones, about 93% observed once, and the top ten hold under 2%. CD45RO negativity and positive selection for CCR7 defined naive CD8 cells, a population that excluded terminally differentiated effector memory CD45RA+ cells. V shed 1 base and J 2 bases; nucleotides not matched to a gene: 7. The CDR3 is 16 amino acids. Germline V gene data show CDR1 as SEHNR and CDR2 as FQNEAQ (reference sequence).

Sequenced: naive CD8+ T cells from PBMCs. The TCR comes from a man younger than 35 in good health. Some clones in this sample may be carry-over from other donors' samples. The chain uses TRBV7-9 and TRBJ1-2; 7 bases line up with TRBD1. The CDR3 sequence is CASSLGKTGLNYGYTF. DNA of the CDR3: TGTGCCAGCAGCTTAGGCAAGACAGGGCTAAACTATGGCTACACCTTC. Drawing the rest from reference TRBV7-9 and TRBJ1-2, the complete variable domain is DTGVSQNPRHKITKRGQNVTFRCDPISEHNRLYWYRQTLGQGPEFLTYFQNEAQLEKSRLLSDRFSAERPKGSFSTLEIQRTEQGDSAMYLCASSLGKTGLNYGYTFGSGTRLTVV.